Presented here are 32 T cell receptor delta chains from one specimen sequenced in a study of gamma-delta T cells after stem cell transplantation. TCRdb redid clone calling on the RT-PCR reads using CATT. The data contain 2,500 to 3,500 delta-chain clones, under 6.5% of them singletons. Sequenced: gamma-delta T cells. The receptor set was obtained from a human donor. It is not recorded whose cells these are; they may come from a transplant donor.

This clone counts as medium-sized. The chain joins TRDV1 to TRDJ1; TRDD3 matches 12 bases. CDR3 length equals 19 residues. Per the germline V gene, CDR1 is TSWWSYY and CDR2 is QGS. Unmatched junction bases numbered 11, after V lost 2 bases and J lost 1 base. The CDR3 DNA reads TGTGCTCTTGGGGAATCCGGAATTCTGGGGGATACGGGCACCGATAAACTCATCTTT. Translation gives CALGESGILGDTGTDKLIF.

Worth noting for this clone: At one end the junction does not follow the germline gene, possibly because of a read error. V gene TRDV2 combines with J gene TRDJ1; D is perhaps TRDD3 (6 bases). The CDR3 contains 18 residues. Germline V lookup: CDR1 GEAIGNYY, CDR2 EKD. This CDR3 reads CACDTLSGGHGLTDKPIF. DNA of the CDR3: TGTGCCTGTGACACTTTATCCGGGGGACACGGGTTAACCGATAAACCCATCTTT.

Worth noting for this clone: TCRdb assigns this DNA the protein of a much larger clone, which departs from its translation at residue 17; this likely reflects a read error, and the protein shown comes from translating the DNA. This sequence joins TRDV2 and TRDJ1, with 11 bases identical to TRDD3. The CDR3 spans 19 residues. Germline V lookup: CDR1 GEAIGNYY, CDR2 EKD. The DNA for the CDR3 is TGTGCCTGTGACACCGTCCGTGGGGGATACGCCATCCAGACCGATAAACCCATCTTT. This gives the protein CACDTVRGGYAIQTDKPIF.

This clone was seen a few times. The protein TCRdb gives is from a much larger clone and does not agree with this DNA's translation at residue 7, likely a read error; the protein shown here comes from the DNA. The rearrangement uses TRDV2 and TRDJ1; the match to TRDD3 covers 7 bases. Trimming removed 0 bases from V and 2 bases from J; junction bases left unmatched: 17. This CDR3 region has 19 residues. From germline, CDR1 is GEAIGNYY and CDR2 EKD. This chain's CDR3 is CACDTVLHQRDTGTDKLIF. The CDR3 DNA reads TGTGCCTGTGACACCGTCCTTCATCAGAGGGATACCGGGACCGATAAACTCATCTTT.

This clone was picked up a small number of times. A read error may produce the germline difference seen at one junction end. The chain uses TRDV2 and TRDJ1, with a tentative D call TRDD3 (5 bases). Germline CDR1 GEAIGNYY, CDR2 EKD. This CDR3 is built from 15 residues. This CDR3 is CACDKMGNHTDKLIF. CDR3 in DNA: TGCGCCTGTGACAAGATGGGGAATCACACCGATAAACTCATCTTT.

About this clone itself: A far larger clone is a single base away, which makes a read error likely. The chain employs TRDV2 and TRDJ1; the match to TRDD3 covers 7 bases. The CDR3 loop spans 15 amino acids. CDR1 GEAIGNYY and CDR2 EKD come from the germline V gene. The CDR3 sequence: CACGTVGGLPNKLIF. CDR3 coding DNA: TGTGCCTGTGGCACCGTCGGGGGATTACCTAATAAACTCATCTTT.

This clone was observed a handful of times. This likely came from a read error, as a far larger clone is one base away. The sample contains more than one DNA sequence encoding this CDR3. The chain carries TRDV2 and TRDJ1; 12 bases are shared with TRDD3. CDR3 size: 20 residues. The J segment lost 0 bases and the V segment lost 4 bases, leaving 17 bases of the junction unmatched. Germline V gene sequence: CDR1 GEAIGNYY, CDR2 EKD. The CDR3 bases are TGTGCCTGTGATGAGGTACTGGGGGATACTCCTATACGGTACACCGATAAACTCATCTTT. This encodes CACDEVLGDTPIRYTDKLIF.

This clone was seen a handful of times. A much larger clone is a single base away; this may be a read error. The sample holds other DNA sequences that translate to the same CDR3. The rearrangement joins TRDV2 to TRDJ2, with D unresolved. V dropped 0 bases and J dropped 8 bases, with 12 bases sitting between them. There are 14 residues in the CDR3. Germline assignment: CDR1 GEAIGNYY and CDR2 EKD. In DNA, the CDR3 is TGTGCCTGTGACACCGTTCAGGAGACGGCACAACTCTTCTTT. It is translated as CACDTVQETAQLFF.

This clone is large within its sample. The sample has other DNA sequences that encode this CDR3 too. The chain couples TRDV2 to TRDJ1, with 11 bases fitting TRDD3. The CDR3 extends over 16 amino acids. Losses at the gene ends were 0 bases for V and 11 bases for J; bases not matched to a gene: 13. The germline V gene encodes CDR1 GEAIGNYY and CDR2 EKD. CDR3 in DNA: TGTGCCTGTGACACCGTAGGTGGGGGATACGCGTCTTGGCTCATCTTT. Protein product: CACDTVGGGYASWLIF.

Of note for this clone: This likely came from a read error, as a far larger clone is one base away. The rearrangement links TRDV2 to TRDJ1; 10 nucleotides agree with TRDD3. CDR1 and CDR2 (germline): GEAIGNYY, EKD. The CDR3 extends over 24 amino acids. J was trimmed by 0 bases and V by 0 bases; bases with no gene match: 27. CDR3 DNA: TGTGCCTGTGACACCGAAACTGGGGGATTCGCTTCAGTTTTCAAACTACCGTACACCGATAAACTCATCTTT. Translated, it gives CACDTETGGFASVFKLPYTDKLIF.

By frequency in the sample, this clone is large (0.1 to 1%). The same CDR3 arises from other DNA sequences in this sample as well. The V and J genes are TRDV2 and TRDJ1; 9 positions agree with TRDD3. The V segment lost 2 bases and the J segment 0 bases; nucleotides outside the gene matches: 12. CDR3 size: 18 residues. Germline CDR1 GEAIGNYY, CDR2 EKD. CDR3 residues: CACDSVLGDQGYTDKLIF. The CDR3 DNA reads TGTGCCTGTGACAGTGTACTGGGGGACCAAGGGTACACCGATAAACTCATCTTT.

The chain uses TRDV2 and TRDJ1; D is uncertain. Per germline, CDR1 GEAIGNYY and CDR2 EKD. This CDR3 has 15 residues. Deletions cut 0 bases from V and 5 bases from J, with 15 bases between. CDR3 DNA sequence: TGTGCCTGTGACACCGTGGGACCGTACATGGATAAACTCATCTTT. It encodes CACDTVGPYMDKLIF.

For this clone: One base separates it from a far larger clone, so it is likely a read error. Other nucleotide sequences from this sample produce the same CDR3. The V and J genes are TRDV2 and TRDJ1, with 13 nucleotides matching TRDD3. CDR3 length: 19 amino acids. Trimming removed 3 bases from V and 2 bases from J; junction bases left unmatched: 14. Germline V gene data show CDR1 as GEAIGNYY and CDR2 as EKD. CDR3 sequence (DNA): TGTGCCTGTGACGCCCTACTGGGGGATACGAAGGGATGGACCGATAAACTCATCTTT. Protein: CACDALLGDTKGWTDKLIF.

In this sample, this clone turned up a few times. This clone may be a read error of a much larger clone one base away. Additional DNA sequences in this sample encode the identical CDR3. The chain carries TRDV2 and TRDJ1, with 12 bases aligning to TRDD3. V lost 3 bases to trimming and J lost 0 bases; unmatched junction nucleotides: 13. The CDR3 covers 19 residues. Germline V gene data show CDR1 as GEAIGNYY and CDR2 as EKD. The CDR3, as DNA: TGTGCCTGTGACTCAATACTGGGGGATACACGTGGAAACACCGATAAACTCATCTTT. Residues: CACDSILGDTRGNTDKLIF.

The rearrangement uses TRDV2 and TRDJ3; tentatively, D is TRDD1 (5 bases). The germline gives CDR1 GEAIGNYY, CDR2 EKD. The CDR3 has 18 amino acids. Trimming took 3 bases from V and 0 from J, leaving 14 bases between them. In nucleotides, the CDR3 is TGTGCCTGTGACTCAATAGCCACGAGCTCCTGGGACACCCGACAGATGTTTTTC. Its protein product is CACDSIATSSWDTRQMFF.

Sample share makes this clone medium-sized. A much larger clone differs by one base, so this may be a read error. This sequence joins TRDV2 and TRDJ1, with 7 bases matching TRDD3. Germline CDR1 is GEAIGNYY and CDR2 is EKD. The V and J ends lost 1 base and 4 bases, in that order; junction bases with no gene match: 5. This CDR3 region has 14 residues. The CDR3 region has the DNA TGTGCCTGTGACACTCTGGGGGCCCGCGATAAACTCATCTTT. It specifies CACDTLGARDKLIF.

This clone is classed as medium-sized (0.01 to 0.1%). The chain uses TRDV1 and TRDJ1; TRDD3 matches at 13 bases. This CDR3 has 20 residues. The J segment lost 10 bases and the V segment lost 1 base, leaving 21 bases of the junction unmatched. The germline gives CDR1 TSWWSYY, CDR2 QGS. CDR3 sequence (DNA): TGTGCTCTTGGGGAACCCTGTCCCCGGCCAGTGTACTGGGGGATACGGGGACTCATCTTT. Translated, it gives CALGEPCPRPVYWGIRGLIF.

A few counts support this clone. A much bigger clone sits one base away, suggesting this may be a read error. Distinct nucleotide sequences in the sample also encode this CDR3. The V call is TRDV2, the J call TRDJ1, with TRDD3 matching 7 bases. The J segment lost 2 bases and the V segment lost 0 bases, leaving 26 bases of the junction unmatched. CDR3 size: 22 residues. Germline values: CDR1 GEAIGNYY, CDR2 EKD. This CDR3 is CACDTVAGGPNHARYGTDKLIF. CDR3 in DNA: TGTGCCTGTGACACCGTGGCTGGGGGGCCGAACCACGCTAGATATGGGACCGATAAACTCATCTTT.

The genes are TRDV2 and TRDJ1; TRDD3 matches 13 bases. Trimming took 1 base from V and 0 from J; bases not matched to a gene: 19. The CDR3 has 22 residues. Germline V gene data show CDR1 as GEAIGNYY and CDR2 as EKD. CDR3 bases: TGTGCCTGTGACACTCTGGGCGTACTGGGGGATACGGAAGGGAAGTACACCGATAAACTCATCTTT. It is translated as CACDTLGVLGDTEGKYTDKLIF.

On this clone itself: This sequence is one base from a far larger clone and is likely a read error. The chain joins TRDV2 to TRDJ2; TRDD3 matches at 9 bases. The CDR3 totals 16 residues. Per germline, CDR1 GEAIGNYY and CDR2 EKD. J lost 4 bases, V lost 3 bases, and 8 bases had no gene match. For the CDR3, the DNA is TGTGCCTGTGACCCCTTGGGGGATAGGCAGACAGCACAACTCTTCTTT. Translated: CACDPLGDRQTAQLFF.

By share, this clone counts as medium-sized (0.01 to 0.1%). V is TRDV1 and J is TRDJ1; 7 nucleotides match TRDD3. The CDR3 is 22 residues long. CDR1 TSWWSYY and CDR2 QGS come from the germline V gene. V gave up 0 bases and J gave up 8 bases; unmatched junction bases: 30. The CDR3 DNA sequence: TGTGCTCTTGGGGAACTACACCAACACGCCAGGGGTACTGGGGATGTGTGGGGAAAACTCATCTTT. It is translated as CALGELHQHARGTGDVWGKLIF.

This clone came up a few times. TCRdb lists the protein of a much larger clone for this DNA, which differs at residue 17, so this is likely a read error; the protein given here is translated from the DNA itself. The chain links TRDV2 to TRDJ3; the match to TRDD3 covers 9 bases. The CDR3 loop spans 19 amino acids. The germline V gene encodes CDR1 GEAIGNYY and CDR2 EKD. CDR3 coding DNA: TGTGCCTGTGACATACTACTGGGGGAGAGCTCCTGGGACACCCGACAGACGTTTTTC. Its protein product is CACDILLGESSWDTRQTFF.

This clone was counted between two and nine times. Being one base from a much bigger clone, this may be a read error. This chain links TRDV2 with TRDJ1, with TRDD3 identical over 8 bases. This CDR3 region has 17 residues. CDR1 and CDR2 from the germline V gene are GEAIGNYY and EKD. CDR3 sequence: CACDTVEPGIPTDELIF. CDR3 bases: TGTGCCTGTGACACCGTAGAGCCGGGGATACCCACCGATGAACTCATCTTT.

Of note for this clone: A far larger clone is one nucleotide away, so this likely arose from a read error. This sequence joins TRDV2 and TRDJ1; TRDD3 matches at 8 bases. Germline CDR1 reads GEAIGNYY; CDR2 reads EKD. The CDR3 spans 24 residues. The J segment lost 0 bases and the V segment lost 3 bases, leaving 32 bases of the junction unmatched. CDR3: CACDPVGPGDLPRGLGDDTDKLIF. The CDR3 DNA is TGTGCCTGTGACCCCGTTGGCCCTGGCGACCTCCCTCGGGGATTGGGGGATGACACCGATAAACTCATCTTT.

Comment on this clone: A much larger clone sits a single nucleotide away, making a read error possible. The chain combines TRDV2 with TRDJ1, with 13 bases that match TRDD3. The trim removed 3 bases at V and 0 bases at J, leaving 15 bases unmatched. Germline CDR1 is GEAIGNYY and CDR2 is EKD. The length of the CDR3 is 20 residues. The CDR3 sequence is CACDALLGDTPTEYTDKLIF. The CDR3 DNA follows: TGTGCCTGTGACGCCTTACTGGGGGATACGCCGACAGAGTACACCGATAAACTCATCTTT.

The chain uses TRDV2 and TRDJ1; D not resolved. CDR1 GEAIGNYY and CDR2 EKD come from the germline V gene. With 3 bases removed from V and 0 bases from J, the gap between germline ends came to 19 bases. The CDR3 covers 17 residues. The chain's CDR3 is CACDPVRPHVYTDKLIF. The CDR3 DNA is TGTGCCTGTGACCCCGTCCGACCTCACGTGTACACCGATAAACTCATCTTT.

With respect to this clone: Being one base from a much bigger clone, this may be a read error. Other nucleotide sequences in the sample specify the same CDR3. The chain combines TRDV2 with TRDJ1; 12 bases fit TRDD3. In germline, CDR1 is GEAIGNYY, CDR2 EKD. The CDR3 is 21 amino acids. CDR3 sequence reads: CACDTVPGGYEDEGNTDKLIF. CDR3 DNA: TGTGCCTGTGACACCGTACCTGGGGGATACGAAGATGAAGGTAACACTGATAAACTCATCTTT.

Relative to its sample, this clone is medium-sized (0.01 to 0.1%). The CDR3 reads CALGEQKRGYHTDKLIF. The CDR3 DNA reads TGTGCTCTTGGGGAACAAAAGCGGGGATACCACACCGATAAACTCATCTTT. This chain uses TRDV1 with TRDJ1; TRDD3 aligns across 8 bases. CDR1 is TSWWSYY, CDR2 QGS, per germline. V dropped 1 base and J dropped 0; count of bases not matched to a gene: 7. The CDR3 totals 17 residues.

This clone showed up just a few times. The protein given by TCRdb reflects a much larger clone and differs at residue 17 from this DNA's translation, likely from a read error; the protein shown is the DNA's translation. CDR3: CACDTVRGTQAPDTDKPIF. The CDR3 DNA is TGTGCCTGTGACACCGTCAGGGGGACCCAGGCTCCAGACACCGATAAACCCATCTTT. V usage is TRDV2 and J usage is TRDJ1, with TRDD3 as a possible D gene (6 bases). This CDR3 region has 19 residues. Germline V CDR1 and CDR2: GEAIGNYY, EKD.

With regard to this clone: A read error is possible here, since a much larger clone lies one base away. This chain joins TRDV2 and TRDJ1; 7 bases map to TRDD3. The germline V gene has CDR1 GEAIGNYY and CDR2 EKD. The CDR3 extends over 16 amino acids. CDR3: CARDSVGDKQRNKLIF. The DNA of the CDR3 is TGTGCCCGTGACTCGGTTGGGGATAAGCAACGAAACAAACTCATCTTT.

This clone was seen a few times. Distinct nucleotide sequences in the sample also encode this CDR3. The chain employs TRDV1 and TRDJ1; 9 positions match TRDD3. Per germline, CDR1 TSWWSYY and CDR2 QGS. There are 17 residues in the CDR3. The V segment lost 3 bases and the J segment 2 bases; nucleotides outside the gene matches: 10. CDR3 DNA: TGTGCTCTTGGGGAGCTATGGGATCTGGGGGATACCGATAAACTCATCTTT. This gives the protein CALGELWDLGDTDKLIF.

V and J are TRDV3 and TRDJ1, with D tentatively TRDD3 (5 bases). Per the germline V gene, CDR1 is TVYSNPD and CDR2 is GDNSRS (reference sequence). Trimming removed 0 bases at V and 7 bases at J, with 33 bases between. The CDR3 length is 19 residues. CDR3 region: CAFSWRIPGAVWRTPKLIF. Written as DNA, the CDR3 is TGTGCCTTTAGCTGGCGAATCCCGGGGGCCGTCTGGCGGACACCTAAACTCATCTTT.